One sample yielded the 29 T cell receptor beta chains listed below, sequenced in a study of T-cell reconstitution after alpha-beta-depleted transplantation in children. Study conclusions and caveats: Reportedly, only several hundred clones from non-depleted graft cells drove alpha-beta T-cell counts at about two months.

TCRbeta library preparation incorporated unique molecular identifiers. MiXCR, run by TCRdb on the PCR reads, gives a single entry per CDR3 protein. The table lists about 32,000 distinct CDR3 sequences, 6.4% of them singletons. Their antigens remain unidentified. This specimen was peripheral blood, taken 60 days after TCRalphabeta/CD19-depleted stem cell transplant. Receptors originate from a child less than two years old who had a stem cell transplant for acute myeloid leukemia, so the T cells may come from the graft donor.

The table lists this clonotype with many counts. The chain joins TRBV12-3 or TRBV12-4 to TRBJ2-5; D unresolved. Trimming pared 6 bases from V and 5 bases from J, leaving 7 bases between. CDR3 length: 11 amino acids. The CDR3 nucleotides read TGTGCCAGCAGCACCCTGGAGACCCAGTACTTC. Translating it yields CASSTLETQYF.

The rearrangement uses TRBV14 and TRBJ2-7; TRBD1 matches at 9 bases. Unmatched junction bases numbered 3, after V lost 0 bases and J lost 3 bases. The CDR3 covers 15 residues. In germline, CDR1 is SGHDN, CDR2 FVKESK. CDR3 sequence: CASSQEGTGNYEQYF. Written as DNA, the CDR3 is TGTGCCAGCAGCCAAGAAGGGACAGGGAACTACGAGCAGTACTTC.

In its sample, this clonotype was seen many times. The V and J genes are TRBV28 and TRBJ2-7; 9 bases align to TRBD2. The germline gives CDR1 MDHEN, CDR2 SYDVKM. The CDR3 runs 15 residues. V was pared by 6 bases and J by 3 bases, with 9 bases of the junction left unmatched. Here the CDR3 DNA reads TGTGCCAGCAGCCCGGACCCTAGCGGGAACTACGAGCAGTACTTC. This translates into CASSPDPSGNYEQYF.

This clonotype was picked up many times. The chain carries TRBV19 and TRBJ2-6; D not resolved. CDR3 length: 14 residues. Germline values: CDR1 LNHDA, CDR2 SQIVND (reference sequence). The germline V and J ends were trimmed by 1 base and 2 bases, with 3 bases remaining between them. CDR3: CASSIGAGANVLTF. The CDR3 region has the DNA TGTGCCAGTAGTATAGGCGCTGGGGCCAACGTCCTGACTTTC.

This clonotype was seen at least ten times. This sequence joins TRBV9 and TRBJ2-1; D ambiguous. Germline assignment: CDR1 SGDLS and CDR2 YYNGEE. The V and J ends lost 4 bases and 4 bases respectively, with 12 bases between them. The CDR3 totals 14 residues. CDR3 region: CASSSWLGYNEQFF. The CDR3 region has the DNA TGTGCCAGCAGCTCATGGTTAGGGTACAATGAGCAGTTCTTC.

This clonotype has at least ten counts. The chain couples TRBV4-2 to TRBJ2-7; 7 positions agree with TRBD2. V lost 2 bases and J lost 3; bases outside the gene matches: 16. Germline loops: CDR1 LGHNA, CDR2 YNFKEQ. The CDR3 sequence is 18 residues long. The CDR3 sequence: CASSQNGGRLPSVYEQYF. The CDR3 DNA sequence: TGTGCCAGCAGCCAAAACGGGGGGAGACTCCCCTCTGTCTACGAGCAGTACTTC.

This clonotype was seen a few times. The genes are TRBV4-3 and TRBJ2-7, with 9 positions matching TRBD1. This CDR3 has 16 amino acids. Unmatched junction bases numbered 8, after V lost 3 bases and J lost 2 bases. Germline lookup yields CDR1 LGHNA and CDR2 YSLEER. The CDR3 sequence: CASSQVWTGAPYEQYF. CDR3 in DNA: TGCGCCAGCAGCCAGGTTTGGACAGGGGCCCCCTACGAGCAGTACTTC.

At least ten counts were recorded for this clonotype. The chain has TRBV5-8 and TRBJ1-5, with no clear D. CDR1 and CDR2 (germline): SGHTS, YDEGEE. The V end was cut by 0 bases, the J end by 5 bases, with 9 bases between. The CDR3 runs 14 residues. In DNA, the CDR3 is TGTGCCAGCAGCTTGGGGCAGCTTTATCAGCCCCAGCATTTT. This sequence encodes CASSLGQLYQPQHF.

The V call is TRBV7-6, the J call TRBJ2-1; 13 positions match TRBD2. V was clipped by 4 bases and J by 7 bases; unmatched bases: 19. Germline V lookup: CDR1 SGHVS, CDR2 FNYEAQ. The CDR3 covers 20 residues. CDR3 nucleotide sequence: TGTGCCAGCAGCTCGATGGGACTAGCGGGAAGAGGGACCCGAGGGAATGAGCAGTTCTTC. Residues: CASSSMGLAGRGTRGNEQFF.

On this clonotype itself: This may stem from a read error, because a much larger clone lies one nucleotide away. This sequence joins TRBV20-1 and TRBJ2-3; D is uncertain. CDR1 DFQATT and CDR2 SNEGSKA come from the germline V gene (reference sequence). The CDR3 runs 14 residues. Trimming stripped 1 base from V and 5 bases from J, with 13 bases between. The CDR3 coding sequence is TGCAGTGCTAGAGGGTGCAGGTTGATAGATACGCAGTATTTT. Protein: CSARGCRLIDTQYF.

Ten or more counts support this clonotype. J is TRBJ2-4 and V is TRBV9; a weak D match, TRBD2 (6 bases). V lost 0 bases and J 8 bases, leaving 9 bases between the germline ends. This CDR3 has 13 amino acids. Germline V CDR1 and CDR2: SGDLS, YYNGEE. The CDR3 sequence is CASSVDGGHIQYF. In DNA, the CDR3 is TGTGCCAGCAGCGTAGACGGAGGGCACATTCAGTACTTC.

This clonotype was recorded many times. This chain joins TRBV19 and TRBJ2-1; D might be TRBD2 (6 bases). V was cut by 5 bases and J by 8 bases, with 22 bases left in between. Germline lookup yields CDR1 LNHDA and CDR2 SQIVND (reference sequence). The CDR3 extends over 16 amino acids. The CDR3 nucleotides read TGTGCCAGTAGTCCCGACCTAGCGTTGAGGGCCGATGAGCAGTTCTTC. This encodes CASSPDLALRADEQFF.

This clonotype was observed at least ten times. The V gene is TRBV6-2 or TRBV6-3, the J gene TRBJ2-2, with D unresolved. The CDR3 is made up of 12 amino acids. Germline CDR1 is MNHEY and CDR2 is SVGEGT. V was shortened by 3 bases and J by 6 bases, with 5 bases between the two germline ends. CDR3 loop: CASSYRPGELFF. CDR3 bases: TGTGCCAGCAGTTATCGGCCCGGGGAGCTGTTTTTT.

This clonotype was seen repeatedly, ten times or more. The V and J genes are TRBV6-2 or TRBV6-3 and TRBJ2-7; D may be TRBD1 (6 bases). The germline CDR1 and CDR2 sequences are MNHEY and SVGEGT. Trimming left V 7 bases short and J 3 bases short, with 16 bases between. CDR3 length: 14 residues. The CDR3 DNA follows: TGTGCCAGCACCGGGACAATTTCCTACTACGAGCAGTACTTC. It codes for CASTGTISYYEQYF.

This clonotype has a count of ten or more. The chain joins TRBV7-6 to TRBJ2-2; no definite D call. The germline CDR1 and CDR2 sequences are SGHVS and FNYEAQ. V lost 5 bases and J 9 bases, leaving 10 bases between the germline ends. The CDR3 is 12 residues long. The CDR3 loop is CASSHIGRELFF. The DNA of the CDR3 is TGTGCCAGCAGCCACATAGGACGGGAGCTGTTTTTT.

There are many counts of this clonotype. The rearrangement links TRBV2 to TRBJ1-6, with 7 bases that match TRBD1. Germline CDR1 SNHLY, CDR2 FYNNEI. V lost 7 bases, J lost 6 bases, and 6 bases stayed unmatched. This CDR3 comprises 14 residues. The CDR3 coding sequence is TGTGCCAGCATGAAGGACAGGCCTAATTCACCCCTCCACTTT. Amino acid sequence: CASMKDRPNSPLHF.

This clonotype was found many times. This rearrangement joins TRBV7-3 to TRBJ1-2, with a possible D match to TRBD1 (6 bases). The length of the CDR3 is 11 residues. Between the trimmed V and J ends, which lost 2 bases and 8 bases, there was a span of 6 bases. The germline CDR1 and CDR2 sequences are SGHTA and FQGTGA. CDR3: CASSLGGGYTF. CDR3 DNA: TGTGCCAGCAGCTTAGGGGGCGGCTACACCTTC.

The chain couples TRBV7-2 to TRBJ2-7; D is undetermined. Germline loops: CDR1 SGHTA, CDR2 FQGNSA. The CDR3 runs to 13 residues. V was clipped by 0 bases and J by 2 bases, with 5 bases between them. The DNA for the CDR3 is TGTGCCAGCAGCTTAGCGTCGGCCTACGAGCAGTACTTC. Encoded protein: CASSLASAYEQYF.

This clonotype came up many times. The chain employs TRBV28 and TRBJ2-3; TRBD2 matches at 14 bases. V was pared by 4 bases and J by 5 bases, with 5 bases of the junction left unmatched. This CDR3 is 16 amino acids long. Germline values: CDR1 MDHEN, CDR2 SYDVKM. The CDR3 sequence: CASSSSGLAGGDTQYF. DNA of the CDR3: TGTGCCAGCAGTTCATCTGGACTAGCGGGAGGAGATACGCAGTATTTT.

V gene TRBV20-1 combines with J gene TRBJ2-5; 7 bases line up with TRBD1. The germline CDR1 and CDR2 sequences are DFQATT and SNEGSKA (reference sequence). The CDR3 runs 15 residues. V shed 4 bases and J 1 base; nucleotides not matched to a gene: 9. CDR3 sequence reads: CSAITGTEPQETQYF. The CDR3 DNA follows: TGCAGTGCTATCACCGGGACAGAGCCCCAAGAGACCCAGTACTTC.

This clonotype was found many times. The CDR3 loop is CASSSDNLNTEAFF. CDR3 sequence (DNA): TGCGCCAGCAGCTCGGACAATCTGAACACTGAAGCTTTCTTT. The rearrangement joins TRBV5-1 to TRBJ1-1; weak D call: TRBD1 (5 bases). The V gene's germline CDR1 is SGHRS and CDR2 YFSETQ. V was clipped by 3 bases and J by 0 bases, with 9 bases between them. The CDR3 has 14 amino acids.

Many counts were recorded for this clonotype. The chain carries TRBV12-3 or TRBV12-4 and TRBJ2-4; a possible D gene is TRBD1 (5 bases). The V and J ends lost 5 bases and 0 bases respectively, with 11 bases between them. The length of the CDR3 is 15 residues. The CDR3 coding sequence is TGTGCCAGCAGTCTACAGGAGCTAGCCAAAAACATTCAGTACTTC. Its translation: CASSLQELAKNIQYF.

This clonotype was seen repeatedly, ten times or more. The V call is TRBV4-3, the J call TRBJ2-7; TRBD2 matches at 9 bases. Germline V gives CDR1 LGHNA, CDR2 YSLEER. The CDR3 extends over 15 amino acids. Germline trimming cut 4 bases from V and 6 bases from J; bases unmatched to any gene: 10. The CDR3: CASSLSAGGWGEQYF. DNA for the CDR3: TGCGCCAGCAGCCTTTCAGCGGGAGGTTGGGGCGAGCAGTACTTC.

Only a few counts were recorded for this clonotype. The rearrangement links TRBV24-1 to TRBJ2-5, with unresolved D. V dropped 3 bases and J dropped 4 bases, with 8 bases sitting between them. The CDR3 is 13 residues long. Germline CDR1 KGHDR, CDR2 SFDVKD. The chain's CDR3 is CATSDLILETQYF. The CDR3 DNA reads as TGTGCCACCAGTGATCTGATACTAGAGACCCAGTACTTC.

This sequence joins TRBV6-1 and TRBJ1-2; D is undetermined. Germline CDR1 is MNHNS and CDR2 is SASEGT. The CDR3 covers 13 residues. Between the trimmed V and J ends, which lost 4 bases and 2 bases, there was a span of 8 bases. DNA of the CDR3: TGTGCCAGCAGTGTGGACGGGAACTATGGCTACACCTTC. Its translation: CASSVDGNYGYTF.

This clonotype was found many times. The gene calls are TRBV10-3 and TRBJ2-3; D may match TRBD1 or TRBD2 (5 bases each). Germline V CDR1 and CDR2: ENHRY, SYGVKD. V lost 4 bases and J lost 5, with 10 bases in between. This CDR3 region has 13 residues. Written as DNA, the CDR3 is TGTGCCATCAGTGGGGACGGTAGAGATACGCAGTATTTT. This encodes CAISGDGRDTQYF.

This clonotype has ten or more counts. This chain connects TRBV12-3 or TRBV12-4 to TRBJ2-1, with TRBD2 matching over 11 bases. V shed 3 bases, J shed 6 bases, and the junction held 4 bases outside the gene matches. The CDR3 loop spans 15 amino acids. The CDR3 DNA is TGTGCCAGCAGTTTTAGCGGGAGGGCCGTCAATGAGCAGTTCTTC. Its translation is CASSFSGRAVNEQFF.

Many counts were recorded for this clonotype. The chain joins TRBV11-2 to TRBJ2-3; 9 positions agree with TRBD1. Per germline, CDR1 SGHAT and CDR2 FQNNGV. The ends lost 6 bases at V and 2 bases at J; junction bases unmatched: 9. This CDR3 is built from 16 residues. This chain's CDR3 is CASRPVQGAITDTQYF. DNA of the CDR3: TGTGCCAGCAGGCCGGTACAGGGGGCGATCACAGATACGCAGTATTTT.

This clonotype came up many times. The chain joins TRBV6-2 or TRBV6-3 to TRBJ2-3; TRBD1 aligns across 10 bases. Germline CDR1 is MNHEY and CDR2 is SVGEGT. This CDR3 region has 15 residues. V shed 6 bases and J 6 bases; nucleotides not matched to a gene: 9. The chain's CDR3 is CASRDRGPPLDTQYF. The CDR3, as DNA: TGTGCCAGCAGAGACAGGGGGCCGCCTCTGGATACGCAGTATTTT.